One and the same sample provided the 15 T cell receptor beta chains below, sequenced in a study of Graves' ophthalmopathy and Graves' hyperthyroidism. Amplification from RNA transcripts yielded the TCR beta CDR3 regions. RT-PCR was first run with HTBI primers, then multiplex PCR in a second round. TCRdb used MiXCR to reprocess the multiplex PCR reads, holding one entry per CDR3 protein. Of roughly 480,000 distinct CDR3 sequences in the sample, approximately 15% were seen once. The specimen was blood. The origin of the receptors is a young woman with Graves' ophthalmopathy.

This clonotype has just a few counts. The chain is built from TRBV2 and TRBJ2-7; D ambiguous. The CDR3 spans 14 residues. V lost 3 bases and J 2 bases, leaving 11 bases between the germline ends. CDR1 SNHLY and CDR2 FYNNEI come from the germline V gene. CDR3 amino acids: CASSEVGPTYEQYF. The CDR3 nucleotides read TGTGCCAGCAGTGAGGTCGGCCCCACCTACGAGCAGTACTTC.

This clonotype appeared a single time. The CDR3 sequence: CASSPLAGGHRETQYF. The DNA for the CDR3 is TGTGCCAGCAGTCCACTAGCGGGGGGGCATCGAGAGACCCAGTACTTC. J is TRBJ2-5 and V is TRBV12-3 or TRBV12-4; 13 positions match TRBD2. V dropped 5 bases and J dropped 4; count of bases not matched to a gene: 7. The CDR3 is 16 amino acids.

The chain employs TRBV6-2 or TRBV6-3 and TRBJ2-4; possibly TRBD1 for D (7 bases). V lost 2 bases to trimming and J lost 0 bases, with 11 bases between them. CDR1 is MNHEY and CDR2 is SVGEGT in the germline V gene. The CDR3 runs 16 residues. The DNA for the CDR3 is TGTGCCAGCAGTTACGGAGGGGGCAAAGCCAAAAACATTCAGTACTTC. It encodes CASSYGGGKAKNIQYF.

This clonotype was seen a handful of times. The chain recombines TRBV5-1 with TRBJ1-1; D is unresolved. Germline CDR1 SGHRS, CDR2 YFSETQ. This CDR3 is built from 15 residues. V was cut by 2 bases and J by 2 bases, with 13 bases left in between. The CDR3 sequence is CASSFFGKDNTEAFF. CDR3 bases: TGCGCCAGCAGCTTTTTCGGAAAGGACAACACTGAAGCTTTCTTT.

This clonotype has ten or more counts. V and J are TRBV27 and TRBJ1-3; D call uncertain. Germline V gives CDR1 MNHEY, CDR2 SMNVEV (reference sequence). The V gene lost 5 bases and the J gene lost 0 bases, with 14 bases spanning the gap. This CDR3 contains 16 residues. CDR3 nucleotide sequence: TGTGCCAGCAGTCCGTCCCCGGCCCTCTCTGGAAACACCATATATTTT. Its protein is CASSPSPALSGNTIYF.

This clonotype appeared many times. V and J are TRBV11-2 and TRBJ2-5, with D tentatively TRBD1 (6 bases). This CDR3 comprises 15 residues. CDR1 SGHAT and CDR2 FQNNGV come from the germline V gene. Trimming removed 5 bases from V and 1 base from J, with 14 bases in between. The CDR3 protein is CASSPGTYGQETQYF. The CDR3 nucleotides read TGTGCCAGCAGCCCCGGGACATACGGCCAAGAGACCCAGTACTTC.

The V gene is TRBV20-1, the J gene TRBJ2-7; 7 bases agree with TRBD1. The CDR3 sequence is 15 residues long. The V and J ends lost 0 bases and 6 bases, in that order; junction bases with no gene match: 11. Germline V gene lookup returns CDR1 DFQATT and CDR2 SNEGSKA (reference sequence). The CDR3 loop reads CSARDPPDRSGEQYF. CDR3 nucleotides: TGCAGTGCTAGAGATCCCCCGGACAGGAGTGGCGAGCAGTACTTC.

Ten or more counts support this clonotype. The chain carries TRBV6-5 and TRBJ1-2; no clear D gene. With 6 bases removed from V and 2 bases from J, the gap between germline ends came to 16 bases. The CDR3 has 15 residues. Germline V gives CDR1 MNHEY, CDR2 SVGAGI. The CDR3 here is CASRLLPTENYGYTF. CDR3 bases: TGTGCCAGCAGATTACTCCCCACAGAGAACTATGGCTACACCTTC.

This clonotype was seen at least ten times. J is TRBJ2-2 and V is TRBV19; 11 positions agree with TRBD2. The V gene end was trimmed by 4 bases and the J gene end by 8 bases; junction bases not matched to a gene: 6. The CDR3 contains 15 residues. Germline CDR1 and CDR2: LNHDA and SQIVND (reference sequence). CDR3 sequence: CASSTGLAGVGELFF. CDR3 bases: TGTGCCAGTAGTACCGGACTAGCGGGTGTGGGGGAGCTGTTTTTT.

This clonotype has at least ten counts. The chain employs TRBV2 and TRBJ1-2; 9 bases match TRBD1. After removal of 6 bases from V and 6 bases from J, the junction contained 8 bases not matched to a gene. The CDR3 is 14 residues long. Germline V lookup: CDR1 SNHLY, CDR2 FYNNEI. CDR3: CASSVPGQGDGYTF. CDR3 in DNA: TGTGCCAGCAGCGTGCCGGGACAGGGCGATGGCTACACCTTC. Full variable domain (outside the CDR3, taken from reference TRBV2 and TRBJ1-2): EPEVTQTPSHQVTQMGQEVILRCVPISNHLYFYWYRQILGQKVEFLVSFYNNEISEKSEIFDDQFSVERPDGSNFTLKIRSTKLEDSAMYFCASSVPGQGDGYTFGSGTRLTVV.

This clonotype appeared many times. A much larger clone differs by one base, so this may be a read error. The chain employs TRBV6-2 or TRBV6-3 and TRBJ2-4, with 8 bases fitting TRBD2. The CDR3 is made up of 16 amino acids. Germline V gene data show CDR1 as MNHEY and CDR2 as SVGEGT. For the CDR3, the DNA is TGTGCCAGCAGTTATCTAGCGGGTGTTGCCAAAAACATTAAGTACTTC. Its translation: CASSYLAGVAKNIKYF.

This clonotype was seen at least ten times. The chain is built from TRBV9 and TRBJ2-7, with no clear D. Per germline, CDR1 SGDLS and CDR2 YYNGEE. V lost 3 bases and J 6 bases, leaving 10 bases between the germline ends. The CDR3 sequence is 12 residues long. The CDR3 DNA is TGTGCCAGCAGCGGAGACATCGGCGAGCAGTACTTC. Amino acid sequence: CASSGDIGEQYF.

This clonotype was detected many times. This chain connects TRBV6-5 to TRBJ2-7; 7 nucleotides agree with TRBD1. The germline gives CDR1 MNHEY, CDR2 SVGAGI. Losses at the gene ends were 6 bases for V and 3 bases for J; bases not matched to a gene: 5. The CDR3 runs 13 residues. The CDR3: CASSRDSYYEQYF. DNA of the CDR3: TGTGCCAGCAGCCGGGACAGCTACTACGAGCAGTACTTC.

The J gene is TRBJ1-1, the V gene TRBV4-1, with D uncertain. The germline V gene encodes CDR1 MGHRA and CDR2 YSYEKL. Trimming took off 0 bases at V and 4 bases at J, with 12 bases between the two ends. CDR3 length: 15 amino acids. CDR3 amino acids: CASSQDSRGFTEAFF. CDR3 coding DNA: TGCGCCAGCAGCCAAGACTCTAGAGGGTTCACTGAAGCTTTCTTT.

The chain uses TRBV28 and TRBJ1-5; D possibly corresponds to TRBD1 (6 bases). Trimming stripped 7 bases from V and 2 bases from J, with 9 bases between. CDR1 is MDHEN and CDR2 is SYDVKM in the germline V gene. This CDR3 region has 13 residues. This CDR3 reads CASIAGGNQPQHF. In nucleotides, the CDR3 is TGTGCCAGCATCGCAGGGGGCAATCAGCCCCAGCATTTT.